These T cell receptor beta chains were read from a single sample in a study of CD8+CD57+ T cells in acquired aplastic anemia. MiXCR was run by TCRdb on the reads, yielding one entry per CDR3 protein. The table has approximately 270,000 distinct CDR3 sequences, around 60% seen once; the top ten hold approximately 8%. Sequencing was performed on sorted CD4+, CD8+, or CD8+CD57+ T cells (not recorded which) from PBMCs. These receptors were taken from a human donor with severe aplastic anemia or a healthy control (not recorded which). CDR3s include the opening cysteine and the closing phenylalanine or tryptophan. A D gene is named only where the DNA matches it firmly. Some rows have no size entry. The others give once, few or many, or a class for an expanded clone.

clone_size d_call j_call v_call cdr3_aa cdr3_nt
. . TRBJ2-7 TRBV19 CASSMPLDINEQYF TGTGCCAGTAGTATGCCCCTTGACATCAACGAGCAGTACTTC
few . TRBJ2-5 TRBV19 CASSPRTEQETQYF TGTGCCAGTAGTCCCCGGACAGAGCAAGAGACCCAGTACTTC
. TRBD1 TRBJ1-6 TRBV19 CASSMLGQGPPNSLLHF TGTGCCAGTAGTATGTTGGGACAGGGGCCGCCCAATTCACTCCTCCACTTT
. . TRBJ2-3 TRBV9 CASSVAVEADTQYF TGTGCCAGCAGCGTAGCGGTAGAAGCAGATACGCAGTATTTT
few . TRBJ2-2 TRBV24-1 CATGGGLTGELFF TGTGCCACCGGAGGGGGGCTCACCGGGGAGCTGTTTTTT
. . TRBJ1-1 TRBV20-1 CSARDRQNTEAFF TGCAGTGCTAGAGATCGACAGAACACTGAAGCTTTCTTT
. . TRBJ2-2 TRBV7-9 CASSPKQDTGELFF TGTGCCAGCAGCCCGAAACAGGACACCGGGGAGCTGTTTTTT
many . TRBJ1-3 TRBV6-5 CASSYSGLSGNTIYF TGTGCCAGCAGTTACTCAGGCCTCTCTGGAAACACCATATATTTT
. TRBD1 TRBJ2-1 TRBV7-9 CASSPRDSPSNEQFF TGTGCCAGCAGCCCCCGGGACAGTCCCTCCAATGAGCAGTTCTTC
. . TRBJ2-1 TRBV15 CATSRIRGSYDEQFF TGTGCCACCAGCAGAATTAGAGGCTCCTACGATGAGCAGTTCTTC